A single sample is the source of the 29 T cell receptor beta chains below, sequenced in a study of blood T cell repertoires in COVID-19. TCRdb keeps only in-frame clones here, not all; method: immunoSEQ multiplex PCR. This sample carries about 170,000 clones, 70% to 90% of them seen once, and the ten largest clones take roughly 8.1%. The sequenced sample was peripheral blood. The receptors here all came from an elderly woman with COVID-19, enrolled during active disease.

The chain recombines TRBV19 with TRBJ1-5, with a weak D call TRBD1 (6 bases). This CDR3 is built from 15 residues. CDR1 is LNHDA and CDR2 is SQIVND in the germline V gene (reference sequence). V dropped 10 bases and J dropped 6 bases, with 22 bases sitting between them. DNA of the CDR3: TGTGCCACTCAAGAGACAGGAGGATATGGTCAGCCCCAGCATTTT. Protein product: CATQETGGYGQPQHF.

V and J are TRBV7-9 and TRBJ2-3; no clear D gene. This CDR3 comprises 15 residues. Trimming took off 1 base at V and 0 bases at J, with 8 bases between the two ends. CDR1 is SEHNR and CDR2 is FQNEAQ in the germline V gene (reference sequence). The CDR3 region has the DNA TGTGCCAGCAGCTTAGTAGCTCTTAGCACAGATACGCAGTATTTT. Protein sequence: CASSLVALSTDTQYF.

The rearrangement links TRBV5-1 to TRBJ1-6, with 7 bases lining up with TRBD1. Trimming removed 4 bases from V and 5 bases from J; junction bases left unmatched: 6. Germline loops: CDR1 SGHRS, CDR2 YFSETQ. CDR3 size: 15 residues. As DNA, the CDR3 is TGCGCCAGCAGCCCCCTACAGGGGAATAATTCACCCCTCCACTTT. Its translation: CASSPLQGNNSPLHF.

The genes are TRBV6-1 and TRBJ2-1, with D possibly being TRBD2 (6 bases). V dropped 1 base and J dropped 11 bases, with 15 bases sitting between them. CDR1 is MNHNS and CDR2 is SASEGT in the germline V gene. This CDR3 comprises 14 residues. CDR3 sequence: CASSEVGTPGKQFF. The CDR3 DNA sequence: TGTGCCAGCAGTGAAGTCGGGACTCCGGGGAAGCAGTTCTTC.

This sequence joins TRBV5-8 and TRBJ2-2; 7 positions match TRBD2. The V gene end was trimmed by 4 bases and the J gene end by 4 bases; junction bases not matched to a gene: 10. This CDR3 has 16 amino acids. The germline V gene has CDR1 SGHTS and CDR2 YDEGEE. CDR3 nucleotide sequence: TGTGCCAGCAGCCCCCGCGGCGGGGGTGGCACCGGGGAGCTGTTTTTT. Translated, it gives CASSPRGGGGTGELFF.

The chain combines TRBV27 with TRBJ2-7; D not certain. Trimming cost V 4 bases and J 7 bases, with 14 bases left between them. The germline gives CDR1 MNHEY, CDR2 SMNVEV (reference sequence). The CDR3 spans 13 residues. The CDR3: CASSSGAPWEQYF. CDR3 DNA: TGTGCCAGCAGTTCAGGTGCCCCTTGGGAGCAGTACTTC.

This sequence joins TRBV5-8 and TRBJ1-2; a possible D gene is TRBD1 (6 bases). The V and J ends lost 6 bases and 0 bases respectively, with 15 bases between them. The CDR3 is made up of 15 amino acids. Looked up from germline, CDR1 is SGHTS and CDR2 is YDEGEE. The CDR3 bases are TGTGCCAGCACCATTGGACAGTTAGCTAACTATGGCTACACCTTC. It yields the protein CASTIGQLANYGYTF.

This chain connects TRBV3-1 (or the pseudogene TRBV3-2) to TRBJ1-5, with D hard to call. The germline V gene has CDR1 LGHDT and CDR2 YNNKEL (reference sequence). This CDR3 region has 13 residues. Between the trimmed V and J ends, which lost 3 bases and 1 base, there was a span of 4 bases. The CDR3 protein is CASSQASNQPQHF. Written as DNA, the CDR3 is TGTGCCAGCAGCCAGGCCAGCAATCAGCCCCAGCATTTT.

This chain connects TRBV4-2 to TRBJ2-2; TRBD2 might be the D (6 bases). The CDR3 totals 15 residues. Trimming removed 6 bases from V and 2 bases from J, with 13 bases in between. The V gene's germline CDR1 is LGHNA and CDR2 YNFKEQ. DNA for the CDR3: TGTGCCAGCAGGCCCGGGACTCCCAACACCGGGGAGCTGTTTTTT. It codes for CASRPGTPNTGELFF.

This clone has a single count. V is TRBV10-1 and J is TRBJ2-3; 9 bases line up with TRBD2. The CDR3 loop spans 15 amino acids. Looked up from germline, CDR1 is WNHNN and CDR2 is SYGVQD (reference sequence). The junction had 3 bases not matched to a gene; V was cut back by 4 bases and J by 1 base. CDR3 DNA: TGCGCCAGCAGTGGCGGGAGGGGAGGCACAGATACGCAGTATTTT. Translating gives CASSGGRGGTDTQYF.

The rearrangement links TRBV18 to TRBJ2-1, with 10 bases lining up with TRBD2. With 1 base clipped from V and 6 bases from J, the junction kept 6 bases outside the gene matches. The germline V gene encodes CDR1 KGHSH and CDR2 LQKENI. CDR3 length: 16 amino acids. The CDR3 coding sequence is TGTGCCAGCTCACCACAGAAGGCTAGCGGGGGCAATGAGCAGTTCTTC. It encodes CASSPQKASGGNEQFF. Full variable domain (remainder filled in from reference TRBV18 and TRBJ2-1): NAGVMQNPRHLVRRRGQEARLRCSPMKGHSHVYWYRQLPEEGLKFMVYLQKENIIDESGMPKERFSAEFPKEGPSILRIQQVVRGDSAAYFCASSPQKASGGNEQFFGPGTRLTVL.

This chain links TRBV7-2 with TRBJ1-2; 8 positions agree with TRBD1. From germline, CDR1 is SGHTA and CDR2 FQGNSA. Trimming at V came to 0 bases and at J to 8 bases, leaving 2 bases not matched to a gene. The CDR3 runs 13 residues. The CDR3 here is CASSLARGQGYTF. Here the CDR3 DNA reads TGTGCCAGCAGCTTAGCCAGGGGGCAAGGCTACACCTTC.

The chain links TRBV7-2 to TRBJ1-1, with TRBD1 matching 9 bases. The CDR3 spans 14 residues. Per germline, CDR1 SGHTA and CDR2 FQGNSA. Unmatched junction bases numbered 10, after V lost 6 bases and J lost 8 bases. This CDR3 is CASSFTGGSPEAFF. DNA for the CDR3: TGTGCCAGCAGTTTCACAGGGGGCAGTCCCGAAGCTTTCTTT.

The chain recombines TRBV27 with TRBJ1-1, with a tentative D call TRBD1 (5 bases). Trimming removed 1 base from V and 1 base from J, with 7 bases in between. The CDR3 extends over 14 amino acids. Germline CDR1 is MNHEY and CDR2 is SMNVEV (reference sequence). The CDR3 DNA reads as TGTGCCAGCAGTTTATTGCAGGGGAACACTGAAGCTTTCTTT. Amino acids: CASSLLQGNTEAFF.

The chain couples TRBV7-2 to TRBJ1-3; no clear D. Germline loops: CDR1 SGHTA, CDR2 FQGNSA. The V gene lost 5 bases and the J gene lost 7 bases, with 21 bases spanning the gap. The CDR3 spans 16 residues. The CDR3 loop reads CASSPRVLGSMNTIYF. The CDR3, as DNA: TGTGCCAGCAGCCCCCGGGTTTTGGGTAGTATGAACACCATATATTTT.

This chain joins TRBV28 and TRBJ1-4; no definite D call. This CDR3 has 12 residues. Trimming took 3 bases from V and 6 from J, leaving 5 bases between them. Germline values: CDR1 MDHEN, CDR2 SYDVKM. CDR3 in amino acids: CASSLRDEKLFF. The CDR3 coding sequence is TGTGCCAGCAGTTTGAGGGATGAAAAACTGTTTTTT.

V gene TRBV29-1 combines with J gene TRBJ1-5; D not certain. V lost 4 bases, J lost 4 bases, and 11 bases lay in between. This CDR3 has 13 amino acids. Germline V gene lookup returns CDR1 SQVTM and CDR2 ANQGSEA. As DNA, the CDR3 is TGCAGCGTTGTTGGGCAGGCTAATCAGCCCCAGCATTTT. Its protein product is CSVVGQANQPQHF.

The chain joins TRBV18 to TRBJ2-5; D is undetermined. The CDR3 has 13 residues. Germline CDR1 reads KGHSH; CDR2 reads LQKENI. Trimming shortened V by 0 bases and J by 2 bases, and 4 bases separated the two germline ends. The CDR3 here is CASSPPSQETQYF. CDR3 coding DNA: TGTGCCAGCTCACCACCCAGTCAAGAGACCCAGTACTTC.

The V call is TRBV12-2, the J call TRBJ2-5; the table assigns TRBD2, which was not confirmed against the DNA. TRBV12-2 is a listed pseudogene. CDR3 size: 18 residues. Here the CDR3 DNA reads TGTGCAAGTCGCCCCCCCCGCGGGTCCCAATTAACCCAAGAGACCCAGTACTTC. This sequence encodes CASRPPRGSQLTQETQYF.

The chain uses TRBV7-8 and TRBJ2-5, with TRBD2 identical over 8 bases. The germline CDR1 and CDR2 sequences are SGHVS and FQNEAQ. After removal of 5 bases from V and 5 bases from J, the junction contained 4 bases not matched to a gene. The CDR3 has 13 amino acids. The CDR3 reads CASSHRGGETQYF. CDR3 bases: TGTGCCAGCAGCCACCGGGGGGGGGAGACCCAGTACTTC.

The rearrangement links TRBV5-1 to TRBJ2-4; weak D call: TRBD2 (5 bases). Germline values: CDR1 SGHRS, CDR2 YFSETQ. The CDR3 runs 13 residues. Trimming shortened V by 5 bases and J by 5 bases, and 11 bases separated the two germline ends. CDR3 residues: CASRPTGENIQYF. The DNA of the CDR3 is TGCGCCAGCAGACCGACCGGGGAAAACATTCAGTACTTC.

CDR3 region: CAIMAGGGSYNEQFF. The DNA of the CDR3 is TGTGCCATCATGGCGGGGGGGGGCTCCTACAATGAGCAGTTCTTC. The chain uses TRBV10-3 and TRBJ2-1; 9 positions match TRBD2. The CDR3 covers 15 residues. The germline gives CDR1 ENHRY, CDR2 SYGVKD. Trimming took 7 bases from V and 0 from J; bases not matched to a gene: 4.

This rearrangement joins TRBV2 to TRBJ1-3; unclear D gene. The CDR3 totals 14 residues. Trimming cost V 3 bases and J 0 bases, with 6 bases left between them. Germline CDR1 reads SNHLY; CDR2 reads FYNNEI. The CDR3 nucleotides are TGTGCCAGCAGTGATCGGGGCTCTGGAAACACCATATATTTT. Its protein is CASSDRGSGNTIYF.

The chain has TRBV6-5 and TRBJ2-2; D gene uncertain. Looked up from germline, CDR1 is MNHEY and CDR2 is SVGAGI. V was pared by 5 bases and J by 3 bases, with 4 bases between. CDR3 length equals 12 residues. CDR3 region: CASSPYTGELFF. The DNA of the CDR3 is TGTGCCAGCAGTCCTTACACCGGGGAGCTGTTTTTT.

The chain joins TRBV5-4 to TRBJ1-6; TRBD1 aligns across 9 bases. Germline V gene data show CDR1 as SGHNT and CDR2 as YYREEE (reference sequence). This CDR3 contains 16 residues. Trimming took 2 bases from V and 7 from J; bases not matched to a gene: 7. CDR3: CASSFRGQGRNSPLHF. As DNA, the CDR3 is TGTGCCAGCAGCTTCAGGGGACAGGGTAGGAATTCACCCCTCCACTTT.

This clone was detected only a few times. CDR3 nucleotide sequence: TGTGCCAGCAGTTACGGCCGCGAGCAGTACTTC. Amino acid sequence: CASSYGREQYF. V usage is TRBV6-5 and J usage is TRBJ2-7; D gene unclear. Germline CDR1 reads MNHEY; CDR2 reads SVGAGI. The V end lost 2 bases, the J end lost 6 bases, and 5 bases lay between the germline ends. This CDR3 has 11 residues.

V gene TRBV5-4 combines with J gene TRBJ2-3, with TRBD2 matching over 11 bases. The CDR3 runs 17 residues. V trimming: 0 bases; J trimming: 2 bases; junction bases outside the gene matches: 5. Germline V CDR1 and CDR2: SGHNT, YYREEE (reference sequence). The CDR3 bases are TGTGCCAGCAGCTTGGGTCTAGCGGGGGGTCTCACAGATACGCAGTATTTT. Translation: CASSLGLAGGLTDTQYF.

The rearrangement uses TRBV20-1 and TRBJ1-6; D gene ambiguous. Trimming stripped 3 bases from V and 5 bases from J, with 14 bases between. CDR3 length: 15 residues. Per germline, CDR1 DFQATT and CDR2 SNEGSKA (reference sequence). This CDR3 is CSASPGNANNSPLHF. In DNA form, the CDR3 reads TGCAGTGCTAGTCCCGGGAACGCTAATAATTCACCCCTCCACTTT.

CDR3 sequence (DNA): TGTGCCAGCAGCCTTGAGGCGGGGAATTCACCCCTCCACTTT. Its protein product is CASSLEAGNSPLHF. V gene TRBV7-9 combines with J gene TRBJ1-6; no firm D call. The length of the CDR3 is 14 residues. The V gene's germline CDR1 is SEHNR and CDR2 FQNEAQ (reference sequence). Trimming cost V 5 bases and J 7 bases, with 12 bases left between them.